The 27 T cell receptor beta chains in this list originate from one sample, sequenced in a study of long-term antiretroviral therapy in people with HIV. The authors ran the immunoSEQ assay, v3.0, at survey level. Libraries were prepared by immunoSEQ multiplex PCR; TCRdb keeps only in-frame clonotypes and omits some of them. The sample records around 31,000 clones, more than 85% being singletons. The source was unsorted PBMCs, collected around 5 years before starting antiretroviral therapy. These receptors were taken from a man aged 45-65 years with HIV.

This chain joins TRBV10-3 and TRBJ1-3, with D possibly TRBD1 on 5 matching bases. The V end lost 10 bases, the J end lost 2 bases, and 18 bases lay between the germline ends. The germline CDR1 and CDR2 sequences are ENHRY and SYGVKD. The CDR3 covers 15 residues. CDR3 in DNA: TGTGCCACACACCAGATGCAGGGAACTGGAAACACCATATATTTT. This encodes CATHQMQGTGNTIYF.

This chain joins TRBV7-9 and TRBJ2-2; TRBD1 agrees at 8 bases. The CDR3 is made up of 15 amino acids. CDR1 SEHNR and CDR2 FQNEAQ come from the germline V gene (reference sequence). With 1 base clipped from V and 7 bases from J, the junction kept 5 bases outside the gene matches. DNA of the CDR3: TGTGCCAGCAGCTTAGGGACAGGGAGCGGCGGGGAGCTGTTTTTT. The encoded protein is CASSLGTGSGGELFF.

The gene calls are TRBV18 and TRBJ1-1; no reliable D call. Germline values: CDR1 KGHSH, CDR2 LQKENI. The germline V and J ends were trimmed by 2 bases and 11 bases, with 12 bases remaining between them. The CDR3 length is 12 residues. CDR3 nucleotides: TGTGCCAGCTCACCAAGGGTTGGGTGGGCTTTCTTT. Translated: CASSPRVGWAFF.

This chain joins TRBV18 and TRBJ2-1; TRBD2 agrees at 13 bases. CDR1 KGHSH and CDR2 LQKENI come from the germline V gene. CDR3 length: 16 residues. Trimming took 2 bases from V and 9 from J; bases not matched to a gene: 7. The DNA of the CDR3 is TGTGCCAGCTCACCATCACTAGCGGGAGGGGTGAGTGAGCAGTTCTTC. This encodes CASSPSLAGGVSEQFF.

V usage is TRBV4-1 and J usage is TRBJ2-3; 10 bases are a match to TRBD2. The CDR3 contains 17 residues. Germline V gives CDR1 MGHRA, CDR2 YSYEKL. Trimming at V came to 6 bases and at J to 0 bases, leaving 9 bases not matched to a gene. The CDR3 reads CASRTSPAGGSTDTQYF. The CDR3 DNA sequence: TGCGCCAGCAGAACGTCCCCAGCGGGGGGGAGCACAGATACGCAGTATTTT.

This clone was counted a single time. The gene calls are TRBV6-5 and TRBJ2-5, with 11 bases matching TRBD2. V lost 4 bases and J lost 2; bases outside the gene matches: 6. In germline, CDR1 is MNHEY, CDR2 SVGAGI. The CDR3 consists of 16 residues. CDR3 in DNA: TGTGCCAGCAGTTTCTCCCTAGCGGGGGGACAAGAGACCCAGTACTTC. Its translation: CASSFSLAGGQETQYF.

Regarding this clone: One end of the junction is discordant with germline, which a read error may explain. V usage is TRBV6-1 and J usage is TRBJ2-7, with 11 bases lining up with TRBD2. Germline assignment: CDR1 MNHNS and CDR2 SASEGT. The CDR3 is made up of 16 amino acids. The CDR3: CASSEDGTSGFYEQYF. The CDR3 DNA reads as TGTGCCAGCAGCGAAGACGGGACTAGCGGATTCTACGAGCAGTACTTC.

This sequence joins TRBV5-1 and TRBJ1-3; D is ambiguous. CDR3 length: 13 residues. Deletions cut 5 bases from V and 7 bases from J, with 13 bases between. Germline assignment: CDR1 SGHRS and CDR2 YFSETQ. DNA of the CDR3: TGCGCCAGCAGTGATACCTTGCAGAACACCATATATTTT. It is translated as CASSDTLQNTIYF.

This clone was detected only once. The chain links TRBV2 to TRBJ1-2, with 10 bases matching TRBD1. The junction had 3 bases not matched to a gene; V was cut back by 2 bases and J by 6 bases. The CDR3 length is 14 residues. Germline assignment: CDR1 SNHLY and CDR2 FYNNEI. CDR3 residues: CASSEWTGGNGYTF. The CDR3 DNA reads TGTGCCAGCAGTGAATGGACAGGGGGAAATGGCTACACCTTC.

The V and J genes are TRBV9 and TRBJ2-5; weak D call: TRBD2 (7 bases). The V end lost 0 bases, the J end lost 4 bases, and 19 bases lay between the germline ends. Germline assignment: CDR1 SGDLS and CDR2 YYNGEE. This CDR3 region has 17 residues. The CDR3 DNA is TGTGCCAGCAGCGTAGAGGACGGGGGGCAGGGAGGAGAGACCCAGTACTTC. This gives the protein CASSVEDGGQGGETQYF.

This chain links TRBV11-2 with TRBJ1-3, with D possibly TRBD1 on 5 matching bases. The germline CDR1 and CDR2 sequences are SGHAT and FQNNGV. V gave up 2 bases and J gave up 0 bases, with 17 bases separating them. This CDR3 has 18 amino acids. The CDR3 DNA reads as TGTGCCAGCAGCTTAAAAGGGGAGTGGCGGAGCTCTGGAAACACCATATATTTT. Translated: CASSLKGEWRSSGNTIYF.

CDR3 protein: CASSPTGTNYGYTF. The CDR3 nucleotides read TGTGCCAGCAGTCCGACAGGGACTAACTATGGCTACACCTTC. The V call is TRBV25-1, the J call TRBJ1-2; 7 nucleotides align to TRBD1. Germline V gene data show CDR1 as MGHDK and CDR2 as SYGVNS. The ends lost 5 bases at V and 0 bases at J; junction bases unmatched: 3. This CDR3 is 14 amino acids long.

This chain joins TRBV5-4 and TRBJ1-2; D uncertain. The CDR3 has 15 amino acids. Trimming took 4 bases from V and 4 from J, leaving 17 bases between them. The germline V gene has CDR1 SGHNT and CDR2 YYREEE (reference sequence). In DNA form, the CDR3 reads TGTGCCAGCAGCCCCGTGGTGGCGGATTTCTATGGCTACACCTTC. It yields the protein CASSPVVADFYGYTF.

The chain combines TRBV5-4 with TRBJ2-1, with 16 bases matching TRBD2. The trim removed 0 bases at V and 5 bases at J, leaving 2 bases unmatched. CDR3 size: 17 residues. From germline, CDR1 is SGHNT and CDR2 YYREEE (reference sequence). This chain's CDR3 is CASSLGGLAGGNNEQFF. The CDR3 coding sequence is TGTGCCAGCAGCTTGGGGGGACTAGCGGGAGGGAACAATGAGCAGTTCTTC. Full variable domain (outside the CDR3, taken from reference TRBV5-4 and TRBJ2-1): ETGVTQSPTHLIKTRGQQVTLRCSSQSGHNTVSWYQQALGQGPQFIFQYYREEENGRGNFPPRFSGLQFPNYSSELNVNALELDDSALYLCASSLGGLAGGNNEQFFGPGTRLTVL.

This chain joins TRBV6-5 and TRBJ2-5; perhaps TRBD2 as D (5 bases). The CDR3 loop spans 14 amino acids. Deletions cut 7 bases from V and 2 bases from J, with 14 bases between. The V gene's germline CDR1 is MNHEY and CDR2 SVGAGI. CDR3 protein: CASNRGLGQETQYF. DNA for the CDR3: TGTGCCAGCAATCGCGGGCTAGGGCAAGAGACCCAGTACTTC.

The chain has TRBV10-2 and TRBJ2-1; 11 positions agree with TRBD2. V lost 3 bases, J lost 7 bases, and 5 bases stayed unmatched. Germline assignment: CDR1 WSHSY and CDR2 SAAADI. The CDR3 covers 15 residues. In DNA, the CDR3 is TGCGCCAGCAGTGAAGGTAGCGGGAGGGGTAATGAGCAGTTCTTC. Its translation is CASSEGSGRGNEQFF.

This sequence joins TRBV4-3 and TRBJ2-5, with D tentatively TRBD2 (6 bases). Germline V gene data show CDR1 as LGHNA and CDR2 as YSLEER. V dropped 4 bases and J dropped 5 bases, with 17 bases sitting between them. The CDR3 loop spans 15 amino acids. CDR3 sequence: CASSRGDLAGETQYF. The CDR3 DNA reads as TGCGCCAGCAGCCGCGGGGACCTGGCGGGCGAGACCCAGTACTTC.

This rearrangement joins TRBV10-3 to TRBJ2-1; the match to TRBD2 covers 11 bases. CDR3 length equals 15 residues. Losses at the gene ends were 5 bases for V and 10 bases for J; bases not matched to a gene: 10. The germline gives CDR1 ENHRY, CDR2 SYGVKD. The CDR3 DNA sequence: TGTGCCATCAGTCCCGGAGTAGCGGGAGGGGTGGAGCAGTTCTTC. Translated: CAISPGVAGGVEQFF.

The CDR3 sequence: CASSQGGPVGGETQYF. CDR3 coding DNA: TGTGCCAGCAGCCAAGGTGGGCCCGTGGGAGGAGAGACCCAGTACTTC. This rearrangement joins TRBV4-2 to TRBJ2-5, with D perhaps TRBD2 (6 bases). V lost 1 base to trimming and J lost 4 bases, with 16 bases between them. The V gene's germline CDR1 is LGHNA and CDR2 YNFKEQ. This CDR3 is 16 amino acids long.

This clone was seen a single time. This chain links TRBV29-1 with TRBJ2-1, with 9 positions matching TRBD2. Germline trimming cut 0 bases from V and 4 bases from J; bases unmatched to any gene: 4. Germline-derived CDR1 and CDR2 are SQVTM and ANQGSEA. CDR3 size: 15 residues. The CDR3 DNA sequence: TGCAGCGTTGAAGATAGTCTAGCGGGGTACAATGAGCAGTTCTTC. It is translated as CSVEDSLAGYNEQFF.

This clone has just one count. The gene calls are TRBV27 and TRBJ1-2, with 8 bases fitting TRBD1. CDR3 length: 13 residues. The ends lost 6 bases at V and 2 bases at J; junction bases unmatched: 2. Germline CDR1 MNHEY, CDR2 SMNVEV (reference sequence). DNA for the CDR3: TGTGCCAGCAGCCGGACAGGGAACTATGGCTACACCTTC. Amino acids: CASSRTGNYGYTF.

This chain links TRBV11-2 with TRBJ2-7; the D gene is possibly TRBD2 (6 bases). The CDR3 is 13 amino acids. V was trimmed by 5 bases and J by 3 bases, leaving 11 bases between them. Germline CDR1 reads SGHAT; CDR2 reads FQNNGV. This chain's CDR3 is CASSPRTNYEQYF. CDR3 in DNA: TGTGCCAGCAGCCCCCGGACTAACTACGAGCAGTACTTC.

The chain has TRBV7-9 and TRBJ2-7; 8 bases are a match to TRBD1. The CDR3 extends over 14 amino acids. Germline loops: CDR1 SEHNR, CDR2 FQNEAQ (reference sequence). The trim removed 5 bases at V and 2 bases at J, leaving 5 bases unmatched. The CDR3 spells CASSPKDRAYEQYF. CDR3 nucleotide sequence: TGTGCCAGCAGCCCCAAGGACAGGGCCTACGAGCAGTACTTC.

V gene TRBV21-1 combines with J gene TRBJ2-7; the listed D gene, TRBD2, was not tested against the DNA. TRBV21-1 is a pseudogene segment. The CDR3 sequence is 12 residues long. The CDR3 bases are TGTGCCAGCCCGAGGAGGATTTACGAGCAGTACTTC. Its protein is CASPRRIYEQYF.

The J gene is TRBJ2-1, the V gene TRBV6-5; D not resolved. Trimming took 2 bases from V and 7 from J, leaving 15 bases between them. This CDR3 has 15 residues. Germline CDR1 MNHEY, CDR2 SVGAGI. CDR3 sequence reads: CASSYVGNPQNEQFF. The DNA of the CDR3 is TGTGCCAGCAGTTACGTGGGGAATCCCCAGAATGAGCAGTTCTTC.

This chain joins TRBV7-9 and TRBJ1-1; D gene ambiguous. CDR3 length: 12 residues. The germline gives CDR1 SEHNR, CDR2 FQNEAQ (reference sequence). V shed 2 bases and J shed 6 bases, with 7 bases lying between them. For the CDR3, the DNA is TGTGCCAGCAGCTTACAGGCCGCTGAAGCTTTCTTT. The encoded protein is CASSLQAAEAFF.

V usage is TRBV27 and J usage is TRBJ2-7, with 10 nucleotides matching TRBD1. V shed 1 base, J shed 6 bases, and the junction held 6 bases outside the gene matches. This CDR3 comprises 15 residues. Germline CDR1 is MNHEY and CDR2 is SMNVEV (reference sequence). Written as DNA, the CDR3 is TGTGCCAGCAGTTTATTCGGGACAGGGGCTTCCGAGCAGTACTTC. Amino acid sequence: CASSLFGTGASEQYF.